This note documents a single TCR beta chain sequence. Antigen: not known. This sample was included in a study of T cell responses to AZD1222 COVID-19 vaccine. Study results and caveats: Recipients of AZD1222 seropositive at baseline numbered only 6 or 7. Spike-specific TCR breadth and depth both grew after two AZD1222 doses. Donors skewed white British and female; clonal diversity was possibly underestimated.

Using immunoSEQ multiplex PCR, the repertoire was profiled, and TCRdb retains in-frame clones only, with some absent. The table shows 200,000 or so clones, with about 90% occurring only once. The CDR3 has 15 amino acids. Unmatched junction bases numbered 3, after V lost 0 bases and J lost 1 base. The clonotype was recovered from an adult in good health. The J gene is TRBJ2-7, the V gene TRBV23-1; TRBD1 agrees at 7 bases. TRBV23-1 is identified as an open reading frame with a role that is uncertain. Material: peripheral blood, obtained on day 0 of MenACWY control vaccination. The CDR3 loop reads CASSQSDRDSYEQYF. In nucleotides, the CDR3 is TGCGCCAGCAGTCAATCCGACAGGGATTCCTACGAGCAGTACTTC.